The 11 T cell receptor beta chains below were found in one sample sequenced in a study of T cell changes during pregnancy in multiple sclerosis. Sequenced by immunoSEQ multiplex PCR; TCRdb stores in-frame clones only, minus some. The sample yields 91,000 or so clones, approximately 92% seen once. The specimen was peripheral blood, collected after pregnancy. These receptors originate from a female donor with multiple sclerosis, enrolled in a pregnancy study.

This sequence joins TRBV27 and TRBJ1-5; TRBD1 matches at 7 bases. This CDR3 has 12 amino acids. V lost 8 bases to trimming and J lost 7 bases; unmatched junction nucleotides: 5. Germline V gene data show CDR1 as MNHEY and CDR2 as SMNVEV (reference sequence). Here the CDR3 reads CASRTGAQPQHF. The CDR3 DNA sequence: TGTGCCAGCCGCACAGGGGCCCAGCCCCAGCATTTT.

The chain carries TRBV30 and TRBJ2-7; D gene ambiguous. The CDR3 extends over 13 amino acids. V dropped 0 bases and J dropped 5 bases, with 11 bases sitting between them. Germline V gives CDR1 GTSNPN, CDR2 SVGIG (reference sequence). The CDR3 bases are TGTGCCTGGAGTGTAAGAGTGGTCCACGAGCAGTACTTC. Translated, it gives CAWSVRVVHEQYF.

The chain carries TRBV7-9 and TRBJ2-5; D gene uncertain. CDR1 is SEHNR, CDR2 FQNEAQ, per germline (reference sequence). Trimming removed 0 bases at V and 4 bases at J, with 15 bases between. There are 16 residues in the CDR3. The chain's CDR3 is CASSLALPLAAETQYF. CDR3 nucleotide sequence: TGTGCCAGCAGCTTAGCCCTACCCTTAGCAGCAGAGACCCAGTACTTC.

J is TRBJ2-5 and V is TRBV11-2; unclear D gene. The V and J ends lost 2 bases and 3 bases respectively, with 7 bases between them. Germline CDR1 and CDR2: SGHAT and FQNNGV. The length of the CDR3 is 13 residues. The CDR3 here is CASSLTQKETQYF. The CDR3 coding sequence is TGTGCCAGCAGCTTAACCCAGAAAGAGACCCAGTACTTC.

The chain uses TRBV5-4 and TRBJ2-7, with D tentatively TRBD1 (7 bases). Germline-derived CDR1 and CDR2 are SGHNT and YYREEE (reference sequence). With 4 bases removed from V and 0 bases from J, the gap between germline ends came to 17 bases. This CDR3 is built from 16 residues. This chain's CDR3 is CASSPQGGLSSYEQYF. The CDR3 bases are TGTGCCAGCAGCCCTCAGGGGGGACTGAGCTCCTACGAGCAGTACTTC.

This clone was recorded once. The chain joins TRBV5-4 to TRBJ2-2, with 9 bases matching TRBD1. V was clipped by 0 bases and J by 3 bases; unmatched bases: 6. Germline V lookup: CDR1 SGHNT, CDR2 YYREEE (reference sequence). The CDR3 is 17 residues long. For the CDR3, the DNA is TGTGCCAGCAGCTTGGTACCACAGGGGGCGCACACCGGGGAGCTGTTTTTT. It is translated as CASSLVPQGAHTGELFF. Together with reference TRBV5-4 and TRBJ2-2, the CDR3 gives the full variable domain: ETGVTQSPTHLIKTRGQQVTLRCSSQSGHNTVSWYQQALGQGPQFIFQYYREEENGRGNFPPRFSGLQFPNYSSELNVNALELDDSALYLCASSLVPQGAHTGELFFGEGSRLTVL.

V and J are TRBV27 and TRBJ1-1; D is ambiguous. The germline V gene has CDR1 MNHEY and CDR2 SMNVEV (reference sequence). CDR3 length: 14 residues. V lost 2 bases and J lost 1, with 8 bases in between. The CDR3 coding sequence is TGTGCCAGCAGTTTAGGCCAGGCGAACACTGAAGCTTTCTTT. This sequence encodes CASSLGQANTEAFF.

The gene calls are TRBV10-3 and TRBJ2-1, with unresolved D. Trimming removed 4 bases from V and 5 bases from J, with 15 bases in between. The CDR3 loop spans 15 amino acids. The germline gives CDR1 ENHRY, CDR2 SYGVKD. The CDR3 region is CAISVSVSQNNEQFF. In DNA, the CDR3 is TGTGCCATCAGTGTATCGGTTTCACAGAACAATGAGCAGTTCTTC.

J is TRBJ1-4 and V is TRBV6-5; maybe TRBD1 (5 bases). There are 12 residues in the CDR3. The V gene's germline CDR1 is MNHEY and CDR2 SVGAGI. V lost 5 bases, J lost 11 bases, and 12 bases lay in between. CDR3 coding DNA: TGTGCCAGCAGTCCTGACAGCGCCAAACTGTTTTTT. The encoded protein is CASSPDSAKLFF.

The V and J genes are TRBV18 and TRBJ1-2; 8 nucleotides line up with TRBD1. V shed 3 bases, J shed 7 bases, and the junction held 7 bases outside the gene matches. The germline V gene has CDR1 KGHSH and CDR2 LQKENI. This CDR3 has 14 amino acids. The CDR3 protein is CASSPTGTGSGYTF. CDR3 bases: TGTGCCAGCTCACCTACCGGGACAGGCAGTGGCTACACCTTC.

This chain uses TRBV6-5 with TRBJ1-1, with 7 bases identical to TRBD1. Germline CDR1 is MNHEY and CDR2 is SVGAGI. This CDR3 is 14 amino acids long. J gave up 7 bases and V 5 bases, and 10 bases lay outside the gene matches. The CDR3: CASSGEGASIEAFF. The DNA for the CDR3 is TGTGCCAGCAGTGGCGAGGGGGCGTCAATTGAAGCTTTCTTT.